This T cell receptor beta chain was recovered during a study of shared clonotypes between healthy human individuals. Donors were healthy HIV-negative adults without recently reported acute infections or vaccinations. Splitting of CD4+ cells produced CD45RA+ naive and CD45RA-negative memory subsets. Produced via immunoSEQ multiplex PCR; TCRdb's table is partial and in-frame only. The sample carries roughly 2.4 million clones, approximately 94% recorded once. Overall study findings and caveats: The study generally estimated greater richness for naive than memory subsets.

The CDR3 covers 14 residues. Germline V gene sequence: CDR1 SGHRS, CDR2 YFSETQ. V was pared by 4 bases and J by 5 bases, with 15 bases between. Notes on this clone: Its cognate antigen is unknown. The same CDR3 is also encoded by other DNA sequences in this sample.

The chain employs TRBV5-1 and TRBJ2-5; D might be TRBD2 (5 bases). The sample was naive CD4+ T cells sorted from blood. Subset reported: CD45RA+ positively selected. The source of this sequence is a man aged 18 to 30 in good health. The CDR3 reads CASSTGKGAETQYF. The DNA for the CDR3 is TGCGCCAGCAGCACGGGGAAAGGTGCGGAGACCCAGTACTTC.